The sequence of this T cell receptor (beta chain) was determined in a study of shared clonotypes between healthy human individuals. Study results and caveats: Generally, naive subsets came out with larger estimated richness than memory subsets. Among several donors, roughly 5% of naive CD4 clonotypes were found in common. Clonotypes shared by all four sorted-subset donors had higher generation probabilities than non-shared clonotypes.

Clones were read by immunoSEQ multiplex PCR, and TCRdb kept only the in-frame ones, dropping some. The table shows 2 million to 2.5 million clones, with about 95% occurring only once. The germline V gene has CDR1 SGHVS and CDR2 FQNEAQ. V dropped 4 bases and J dropped 5 bases, with 11 bases sitting between them. There are 13 residues in the CDR3. Concerning this clone: Its cognate antigen is unknown.

Positively selected for CCR7, the CD45RO-negative cells used as naive CD8 cells excluded terminally differentiated effector memory CD45RA+ cells. The receptor was isolated from a man between 18 and 35 years old in good health. Sequencing was carried out using naive CD8+ T cells sorted from blood. J is TRBJ1-1 and V is TRBV7-8; D perhaps matches TRBD1 (5 bases). CDR3: CASSSPGGTEAFF. The CDR3 DNA follows: TGTGCCAGCAGCTCCCCGGGGGGTACTGAAGCTTTCTTT.